This TCR beta chain emerged from a study of CXCR3-negative and CXCR3-positive naive CD8 T cells. Study information: For each library, about 1.5 +/- 0.3 million TRB reads were obtained, some 140 million in total. Overall study findings and caveats: The study found CXCR3 expression partially decreased after cryopreservation and ran most assays on fresh PBMCs. High diversity, comparable across both naive subsets, contrasted with much lower diversity in memory CD8+ cells.

A note on this clonotype: Antigen specificity is unknown.

The TRB libraries of cDNA were built by UMI-labeled 5' RACE. TCRdb re-called the 5' RACE reads and catalogs CDR3 proteins one per entry, DNA excluded. The sample table includes 40,000 to 55,000 distinct CDR3 sequences. This CDR3 has 15 residues. Germline lookup yields CDR1 SGDLS and CDR2 YYNGEE. The chain joins TRBV9 to TRBJ2-1; TCRdb names TRBD2, which stays unverified in the absence of DNA. Sequenced material: naive CXCR3- CD8+ T cells from blood. Sample subset: CD45RO-CCR7+CD27+CD95- naive CD8+ T cells lacking CXCR3 (TNR3-). This TCR came from a human donor in good health. Some clones in this sample may be carry-over from other donors' samples. This chain's CDR3 is CASSVVGSSGNEQFF.